A single T cell receptor (beta chain) is shown here with its context. Ten or more counts support this clonotype. It has no known antigen specificity. Base qualities are missing; no much larger clone stands one base away. cDNA was synthesized by template-switch 5'RACE using a primer carrying a 10-nucleotide random unique molecular identifier by which each TCR transcript was tagged. Over 180 million TCR-beta sequences, covering 15-18 subjects, were produced in each sequencing run. The RNeasy kit was used for extraction of total RNA. Using the KAPA Real-time Library Amplification kit, TCR-beta VDJ regions were amplified with primers for the TCR constant region and the 5'RACE anchor. Sample indexes and Illumina adaptors were added in a first PCR, and a second PCR then increased library yield. The roughly 650 bp TCR product was size-selected on a 2% E-gel SizeSelection system after Ampure bead purification. Library quality was checked on a Bioanalyzer, concentration was measured with Qubit, and libraries were quantified with the Kapa Library Quantification kit before pooling. Libraries were sequenced paired-end 2 x 150 bp on an Illumina HiSeq 2500. To increase sequence diversity, roughly 24-31% phiX was spiked into each library pool. As for the original processing: The UMI-based MiGEC pipeline processed quality-filtered reads and removed over 80% of raw TCR sequences during error correction. VDJ genes were aligned to IMGT germline references, and each clonotype was defined by a unique CDR3 amino acid sequence together with V-J genes. VDJtools evaluated clonal expansion, Shannon diversity and CDR3 relatedness (CalcPairwiseDistances, ClusterSamples); CLCbio workbench built phylogenetic trees. Expanded clones were defined as having at least 8 unique UMIs, based on coefficient-of-variation modelling across technical triplicates. The public reads were reanalyzed by TCRdb: fastp trimming at Q25, MiXCR alignment, in-frame beta chains only. Rows with one shared CDR3 protein collapse into an entry with the most common genes and DNA. The V and J calls reflect TCRdb's pipeline rather than the authors' work. Here the sample has approximately 60,000 distinct CDR3 sequences; roughly 3.3% occur a single time. Of the sample, about 3.1% falls within the top ten clones.

This sample stems from a study of neurological immune-mediated disorders (dated by TCRdb to the late 2010s). Study-wide context: Among the approximately 35 multiple sclerosis patients, relapsing-remitting MS accounted for around 30 and secondary progressive MS accounted for 3. The roughly 110 TCR-beta libraries covered PBMC samples along with longitudinal samples, technical triplicates, and paired sorted CD4+ and CD8+ T-cell subsets. The study compared peripheral blood TCR-beta repertoires of HTLV-I-associated myelopathy (HAM/TSP) patients, multiple sclerosis patients and healthy controls using UMI-based sequencing. The cohort comprised around 70 subjects: approximately 15 HAM/TSP patients, 34 multiple sclerosis patients and approximately 20 healthy controls. What the work shows at the level of the full study, not this receptor alone: TCR clonal expansion was highest in HAM/TSP patients and lowest in MS patients, with MS patients falling below even healthy controls. Expanded clones from different subjects shared no identical CDR3 amino acid sequences, which suggests that TCR-beta repertoires were private in all groups. The MS cluster was not associated with any clinical or MRI features, and the authors stated that larger cohorts are needed. Repertoires from 18 of 34 MS patients were grouped by phylogenetic analysis into a cluster of related CDR3 sequences, suggesting a possible repertoire-level signature.

For the unsorted PBMC libraries, 2 million PBMCs were stored in RNAlater at -80 degrees C until RNA extraction and were used to generate the libraries. The multiple sclerosis patients were enrolled in a US clinical protocol that used magnetic resonance imaging to evaluate disease progression. Peripheral blood was subjected to Ficoll-Hypaque density gradient centrifugation to isolate PBMCs, which were then cryopreserved in liquid nitrogen. From the germline V gene (reference sequence), CDR1 is DFQATT and CDR2 is SNEGSKA. The CDR3 runs 14 amino acids, cysteine and phenylalanine included. The read is trimmed to its CDR3 DNA, 42 bases read in frame from base 1. Germline trimming amounts to 6 bases on V and 0 bases on J, with 5 as the count of junction bases outside the gene matches.

The receptor was derived from a woman aged 25-40 years with multiple sclerosis. The specimen sequenced was PBMCs. The chain is encoded by TRBV20-1 joined to TRBJ2-3; 8 bases in the junction line up with TRBD2. The encoded CDR3 is CSASGGPSTDTQYF. The DNA sequence reads TGCAGTGCCAGCGGGGGCCCTAGCACAGATACGCAGTATTTT.